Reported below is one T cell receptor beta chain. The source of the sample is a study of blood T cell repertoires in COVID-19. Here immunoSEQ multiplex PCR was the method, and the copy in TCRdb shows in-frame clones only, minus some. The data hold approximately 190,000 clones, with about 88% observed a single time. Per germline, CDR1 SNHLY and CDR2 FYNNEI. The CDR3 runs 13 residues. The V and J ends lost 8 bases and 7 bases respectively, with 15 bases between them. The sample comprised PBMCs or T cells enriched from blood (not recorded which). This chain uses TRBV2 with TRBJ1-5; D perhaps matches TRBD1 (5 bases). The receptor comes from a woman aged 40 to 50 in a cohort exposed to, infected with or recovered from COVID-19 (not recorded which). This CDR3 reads CASSSGLWQPQHF. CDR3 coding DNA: TGTGCCAGCTCCTCAGGGTTGTGGCAGCCCCAGCATTTT.